A single T cell receptor (beta chain) is shown here with its context. This record belongs to a study of T cell responses to AZD1222 COVID-19 vaccine. Germline assignment: CDR1 MNHEY and CDR2 SVGAGI. The CDR3 totals 14 residues. V dropped 6 bases and J dropped 0 bases, with 11 bases sitting between them. Method: immunoSEQ multiplex PCR; TCRdb's copy keeps in-frame clones and lacks some. The sample comprises 150,000 or so clones, approximately 92% of which are singletons, and around 3.5% rests with the top ten. The TCR sequence derives from an adult who received the AZD1222 COVID-19 vaccine. Here the sequenced sample was peripheral blood, taken 28 days after the second AZD1222 dose. The V and J genes are TRBV6-5 and TRBJ1-1; D is unclear. CDR3 in DNA: TGTGCCAGCAGCCTACACCTGATGAACACTGAAGCTTTCTTT. Residues: CASSLHLMNTEAFF.